This T cell receptor beta chain came from a study of CD8 T cells in ankylosing spondylitis. Study-level points and caveats: There was a TCR beta motif, made of several highly homologous variants, that appeared characteristic of ankylosing spondylitis blood. Some motif variants were previously reported in reactive arthritis synovial fluid and blood. Relatively rare in peripheral blood, disease-linked clones were also CD8+.

From germline, CDR1 is LGHNA and CDR2 YNFKEQ. The CDR3 is made up of 16 amino acids. V was clipped by 4 bases and J by 1 base, with 14 bases between them. This clonotype was seen a handful of times. Its antigen is not known. Library preparation for TCR beta used quantitative 5'-RACE with molecular barcodes. TCRdb reprocessed the 5' RACE reads via MiXCR and lists one record per CDR3 protein. The sample carries over 700,000 distinct CDR3 sequences, about 20% recorded once. This chain links TRBV4-2 with TRBJ2-1, with TRBD1 as a possible D gene (6 bases). This TCR derives from a male donor with ankylosing spondylitis. The sequenced sample was blood, either unsorted or a sorted T cell fraction (not recorded which). CDR3 coding DNA: TGTGCCAGCAGCCGAGAAGTAGGGGGATCCTACAATGAGCAGTTCTTC. It codes for CASSREVGGSYNEQFF.